This TCR beta chain was sequenced for a study of cytomegalovirus exposure and HLA in healthy donors. Study outcomes and limitations: Cytomegalovirus-associated TCR beta chains were listed, numbering 150 to 200. In an earlier analysis, in some 540 donors, most V segments appeared productive either ~87% or ~30% of the time.

60 Vbeta and 13 Jbeta primers were used in PCR. TCRdb's table, derived via immunoSEQ multiplex PCR, lists solely in-frame clones and lacks some. The sample yields about 130,000 clones, around 68% seen once. CDR1 is SGHVS, CDR2 FQNEAQ, per germline. CDR3 length equals 17 residues. The J segment lost 2 bases and the V segment lost 4 bases, leaving 9 bases of the junction unmatched. In its sample, this clone was seen once. Its antigen remains unidentified. The sequence was obtained from a man aged 40-50 years in good health and CMV-seropositive. The sequenced material came from PBMCs. This chain uses TRBV7-8 with TRBJ2-3; 10 bases map to TRBD2. CDR3 amino acids: CASSSRGLAVPTDTQYF. The CDR3 DNA sequence: TGTGCCAGCAGCTCCCGTGGACTAGCGGTGCCCACAGATACGCAGTATTTT.